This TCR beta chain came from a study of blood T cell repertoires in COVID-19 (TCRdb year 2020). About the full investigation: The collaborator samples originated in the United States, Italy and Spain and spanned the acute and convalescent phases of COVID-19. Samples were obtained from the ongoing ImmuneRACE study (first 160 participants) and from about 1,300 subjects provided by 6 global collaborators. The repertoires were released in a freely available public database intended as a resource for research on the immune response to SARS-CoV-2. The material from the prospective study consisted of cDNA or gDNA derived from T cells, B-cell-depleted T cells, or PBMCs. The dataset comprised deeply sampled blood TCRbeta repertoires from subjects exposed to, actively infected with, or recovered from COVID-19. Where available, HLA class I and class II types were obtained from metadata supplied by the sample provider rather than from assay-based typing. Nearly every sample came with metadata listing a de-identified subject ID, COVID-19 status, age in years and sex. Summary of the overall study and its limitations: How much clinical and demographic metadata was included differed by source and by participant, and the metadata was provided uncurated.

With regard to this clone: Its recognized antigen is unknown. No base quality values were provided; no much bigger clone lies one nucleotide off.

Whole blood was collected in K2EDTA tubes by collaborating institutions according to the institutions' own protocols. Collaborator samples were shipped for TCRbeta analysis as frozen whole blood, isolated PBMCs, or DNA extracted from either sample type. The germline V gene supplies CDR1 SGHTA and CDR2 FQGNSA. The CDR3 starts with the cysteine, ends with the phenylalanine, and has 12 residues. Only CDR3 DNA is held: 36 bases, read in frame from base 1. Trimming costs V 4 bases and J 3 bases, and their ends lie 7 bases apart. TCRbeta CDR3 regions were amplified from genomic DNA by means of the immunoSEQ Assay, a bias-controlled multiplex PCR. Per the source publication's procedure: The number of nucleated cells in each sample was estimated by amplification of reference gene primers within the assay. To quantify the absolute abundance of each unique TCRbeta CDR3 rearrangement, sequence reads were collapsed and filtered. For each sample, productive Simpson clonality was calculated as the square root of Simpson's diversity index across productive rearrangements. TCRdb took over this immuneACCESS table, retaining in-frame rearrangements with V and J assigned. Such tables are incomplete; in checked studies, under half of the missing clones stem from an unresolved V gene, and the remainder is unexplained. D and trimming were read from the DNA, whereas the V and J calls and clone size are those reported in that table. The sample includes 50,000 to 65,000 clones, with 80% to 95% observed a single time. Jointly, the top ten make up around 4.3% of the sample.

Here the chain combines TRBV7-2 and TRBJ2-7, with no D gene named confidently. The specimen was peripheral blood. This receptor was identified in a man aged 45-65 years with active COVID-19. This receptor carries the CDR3 CASSSSRYEQYF. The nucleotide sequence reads TGTGCCAGCAGCTCAAGCCGCTACGAGCAGTACTTC.